This T cell receptor (beta chain) is from a study of blood T cell repertoires in COVID-19. In the study overall: Whether acute or convalescent, the COVID-19 samples came from the United States, Italy and Spain. Nucleic acid was either cDNA or gDNA, and it came from T cells, B-cell-depleted T cells, or PBMCs.

Sequenced by immunoSEQ multiplex PCR; TCRdb stores in-frame clones only, minus some. The data show about 240,000 clones, approximately 84% seen once. The V gene lost 1 base and the J gene lost 3 bases, with 10 bases spanning the gap. From germline, CDR1 is SGHRS and CDR2 YFSETQ. CDR3 length: 15 amino acids. Specimen: PBMCs or T cells enriched from blood (not recorded which). The J gene is TRBJ2-2, the V gene TRBV5-1, with a weak D call TRBD1 (5 bases). The clonotype comes from a woman aged 40 to 50 with acute COVID-19. CDR3 loop: CASSLWQGDTGELFF. DNA for the CDR3: TGCGCCAGCAGCTTGTGGCAGGGTGACACCGGGGAGCTGTTTTTT.